In its sample, the clone carrying this TCR beta chain was seen many times. Its antigen is unknown. V lost 8 bases and J lost 4, with 6 bases in between. The CDR3 is made up of 11 amino acids. CDR1 is LNHNV and CDR2 is YYDKDF in the germline V gene (reference sequence). This sample is drawn from a study of neurological immune-mediated disorders. Study-wide points: Phylogenetic grouping placed 18 of 34 multiple sclerosis patients' repertoires in one related-CDR3 cluster, a possible signature. None of the CDR3 amino acid sequences of expanded clones were shared across subjects, and this suggested private repertoires in all groups.

Synthesis of cDNA used 5'RACE (with 10-nucleotide random UMIs). TCRdb passed the 5' RACE reads through MiXCR, listing each CDR3 protein once. Of about 65,000 distinct CDR3 sequences listed, over 4% are singletons. The TCR comes from a man between 45 and 60 years old with multiple sclerosis. The chain recombines TRBV15 with TRBJ2-1, with unresolved D. Sequencing was done on a sample of PBMCs. CDR3 nucleotides: TGTGCCACCCGAGCATACAATGAGCAGTTCTTC. This translates into CATRAYNEQFF. The full variable domain, in which reference TRBV15 and TRBJ2-1 provide the parts outside the CDR3, is DAMVIQNPRYQVTQFGKPVTLSCSQTLNHNVMYWYQQKSSQAPKLLFHYYDKDFNNEADTPDNFQSRRPNTSFCFLDIRSPGLGDTAMYLCATRAYNEQFFGPGTRLTVL.